This T cell receptor beta chain was retrieved from a study of T cell responses to AZD1222 COVID-19 vaccine (dated by TCRdb to 2020 to 2022). Describing the broader study: AZD1222 recipients whose second dose came at about 4 weeks and those whose second dose came at about 12 weeks were combined into one group, since spike-specific TCR depth and breadth did not differ between the two schedules. Trial participants were enrolled into age subgroups of 18-55, 56-69 and 70-plus years, which contained about 150, 28 and 57 TCR-sequenced participants, respectively. TCR sequencing covered 233 trial participants: approximately 200 given two doses of AZD1222 and around 26 given two doses of MenACWY control vaccine.

The time point tag for this specimen amounts to: baseline before first vaccination. Vaccinee samples came from UK trials COV001 and COV002, including a single-blind randomized controlled phase 2/3 trial of AZD1222 (ChAdOx1 nCoV-19) in healthy adults. For TCRbeta chain sequencing, PBMC samples from trial participants were taken at day 0 and at day 28 after the second dose. CDR1 and CDR2 are drawn from the germline V gene (reference sequence): LNHDA, SQIVND. V and J lose 3 bases and 11 bases, and a span of 23 bases separates them. CDR3 length: 15 amino acids, cysteine to phenylalanine. The DNA shown is the 45-base CDR3, in frame from base 1. The study at large found these results: Because no day 14 peak-response samples were available, repertoires were characterized only after the peak T cell response. In the small 56-69-year group, the increase in depth fell short of significance, most likely because of low power. After two AZD1222 doses, both the breadth and the depth of spike-specific TCRs were significantly higher than at day 0 and than in MenACWY recipients. Participants were mostly white British and included more females than males, and it was suggested by the authors that clonal diversity may have been underestimated. Vaccine-associated CD4 TCRs spanned the whole spike protein, with dominant responses in regions 160-218 and 743-854. Conclusions about previously exposed vaccinees were limited because only six AZD1222 recipients were SARS-CoV-2 seropositive at baseline. Reportedly, close to half of the unique spike-specific TCRs recognized epitopes lying outside the regions that are mutated in the B.1.351 and B.1.1.7 variants.

A remark on this clone: There is no known antigen for this receptor. No much larger clone exists at a distance of one base, and base qualities are not known.

The CDR3 regions of human TCRbeta chains were subjected to immunosequencing. As for how the authors treated the data: TCRs in the repertoires were compared against a reference library of SARS-CoV-2-specific TCRs that had been generated with the MIRA antigen-specificity platform. Breadth meant the fraction of unique TCRs that were SARS-CoV-2-associated, whereas depth meant the fraction of total T cells that were SARS-CoV-2-associated. Using the MIRA data, every spike-specific TCR was mapped to the spike region that the TCR reacted to and assigned to either a CD4 or a CD8 class. Log10-transformed breadth and depth values were compared by one-way ANOVA with Sidak's multiple comparisons tests. Entries here come from immuneACCESS through TCRdb and include only in-frame sequences with V and J called. Some clones fail to appear in such tables; in the studies checked, an unresolved V gene covers under half of the shortfall, and the cause of the remainder is unknown. V, J and clone size derive from that table, while D and trimming were established from the DNA sequence. This sample comprises about 140,000 clones, 80% to 90% of them detected only once. Clones ranked in the top ten supply about 1.5% of the sample.

This TCR derives from an adult in good health. Source: peripheral blood, taken on day 0 of AZD1222 vaccination. The chain is made from TRBV19 and TRBJ2-7; a tentative D call is TRBD2 (5 bases match). The CDR3 protein: CASSISGGTFREEYF. DNA sequence: TGTGCCAGTAGTATCTCCGGCGGAACATTCCGGGAAGAGTACTTC.